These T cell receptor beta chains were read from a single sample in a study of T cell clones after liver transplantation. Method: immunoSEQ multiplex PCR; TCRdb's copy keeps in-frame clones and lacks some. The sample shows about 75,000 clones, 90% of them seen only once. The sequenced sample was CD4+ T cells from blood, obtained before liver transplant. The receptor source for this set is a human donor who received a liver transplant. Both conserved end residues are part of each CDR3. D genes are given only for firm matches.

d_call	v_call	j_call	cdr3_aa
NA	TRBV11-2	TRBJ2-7	CASSWGGGSYEQYF
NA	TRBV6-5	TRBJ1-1	CASSSYRGSEAFF
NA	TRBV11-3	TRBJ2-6	CASSPLGSGANVLTF
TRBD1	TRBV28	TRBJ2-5	CASRNRPGTGNRETQYF
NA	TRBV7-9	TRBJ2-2	CASGVTGELFF
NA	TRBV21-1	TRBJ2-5	CASKSRHRGRGQETQYF
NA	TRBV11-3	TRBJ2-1	CASSFFTRGSNEQFF
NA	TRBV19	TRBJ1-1	CATKRGWNTEAFF
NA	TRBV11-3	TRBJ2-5	CASSLAPTGRLGETQYF
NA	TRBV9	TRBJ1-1	CASSAAQVNTEAFF
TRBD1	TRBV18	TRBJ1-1	CASSPRTGVPEAFF
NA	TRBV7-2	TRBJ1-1	CASSFGRGNTEAFF
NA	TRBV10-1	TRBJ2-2	CASSGRLGGELFF
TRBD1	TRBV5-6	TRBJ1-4	CASSTDRANEKLFF
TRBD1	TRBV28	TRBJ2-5	CASTYRTGQETQYF
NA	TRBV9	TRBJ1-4	CASSVAPQSNEKLFF
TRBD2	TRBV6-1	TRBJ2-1	CASSGTSGRGSYNEQFF
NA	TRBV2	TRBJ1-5	CASSETEGNQPQHF
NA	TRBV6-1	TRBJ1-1	CASSVQTSGTSEAFF
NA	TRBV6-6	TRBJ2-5	CASSYSRGGPQETQYF
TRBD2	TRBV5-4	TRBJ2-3	CASSLGTSTTDTQYF
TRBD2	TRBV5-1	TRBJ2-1	CASRELGRGIEDEQFF
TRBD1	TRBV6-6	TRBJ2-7	CASKTGGGHEQYF
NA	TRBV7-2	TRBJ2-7	CASSFGGAGLTYEQYF
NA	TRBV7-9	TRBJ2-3	CASSPLSSTDTQYF
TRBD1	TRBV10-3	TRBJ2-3	CAITGRDRDTDTQYF
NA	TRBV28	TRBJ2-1	CASRFPGTLNLGDRRDEQFF
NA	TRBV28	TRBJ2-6	CASSPLSSGPNSGANVLTF
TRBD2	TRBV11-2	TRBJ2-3	CASIYGWTSGRSDTQYF
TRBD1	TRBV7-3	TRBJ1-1	CASSPTQGGVTEAFF
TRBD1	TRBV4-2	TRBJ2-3	CASSRLQGVRTDTQYF
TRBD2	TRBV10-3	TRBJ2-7	CAISSTSGSNYEQYF
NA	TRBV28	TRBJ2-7	CASSTDGMGRAARYF
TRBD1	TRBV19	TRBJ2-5	CASSTTGTGETQYF
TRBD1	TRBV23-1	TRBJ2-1	CASSQSYEGQGSMLIYNEQFF
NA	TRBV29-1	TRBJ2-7	CSVEDRSQSGQYF
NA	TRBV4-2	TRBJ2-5	CASSQRGRAQETQYF
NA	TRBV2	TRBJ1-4	CASLPPTPRVEKLFF
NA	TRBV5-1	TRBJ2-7	CASSLTSSYEQYF
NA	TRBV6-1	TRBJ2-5	CASSEFFMGTQETQYF
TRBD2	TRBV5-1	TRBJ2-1	CASSFTTSADSYNEQFF
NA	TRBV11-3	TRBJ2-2	CASSLYSGASTGELFF
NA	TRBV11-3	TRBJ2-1	CASSFGTRDVDEQFF
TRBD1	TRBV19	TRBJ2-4	CASSPETGALAKNIQYF
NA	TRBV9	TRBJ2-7	CASSVGGTYSYEQYF
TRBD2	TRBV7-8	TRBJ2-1	CASSLGLATYNEQFF
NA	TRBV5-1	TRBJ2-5	CASRRADQETQYF
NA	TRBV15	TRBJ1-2	CATSRRGFGYTF
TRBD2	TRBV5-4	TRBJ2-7	CASSLGLAGVEQYF
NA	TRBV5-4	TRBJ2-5	CASSSGISGPSGETQYF
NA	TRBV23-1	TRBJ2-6	CASSHISGDSSGANVLTF
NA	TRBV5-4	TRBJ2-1	CASSLALGGASYNEQFF
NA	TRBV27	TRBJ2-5	CASSSGRTGTQYF